The T cell receptor (beta chain) described here comes from a study of T-cell memory formation after mild COVID-19. Study as a whole: TCR clusters were largely donor specific. General study results and limits: CD4+ contracting clones were found mainly in CM and EM, and CD8+ ones in EMRA. Researchers found some responding clones in pre-infection memory, a sign that cross-reactive memory joined.

Trimming cost V 2 bases and J 3 bases; bases outside gene matches: 3. CDR1 is MNHEY and CDR2 is SMNVEV in the germline V gene (reference sequence). The CDR3 has 15 amino acids. TCRdb reprocessed the 5' RACE reads via MiXCR and lists one record per CDR3 protein. The data hold hundreds of thousands of distinct CDR3 sequences, with roughly 20% observed a single time. This clonotype was detected ten times or more. The antigen is undetermined. Specimen: PBMCs or a T cell subset sorted from them (not recorded which). The sequence was obtained from an adult woman who had mild COVID-19 (a few samples of this study predate the infection). Cell type and time point are not known. The V gene is TRBV27, the J gene TRBJ2-1; 8 bases align to TRBD1. CDR3 DNA sequence: TGTGCCAGCAGTTTACAGGGGGCGGTCTACAATGAGCAGTTCTTC. Translated, it gives CASSLQGAVYNEQFF.